The 5 T cell receptor beta chains presented below share a single source sample, sequenced in a study of T-cell reconstitution after alpha-beta-depleted transplantation in children. A library of TCRbeta sequences, prepared with unique molecular identifiers, was generated. Using its own MiXCR run on the PCR reads, TCRdb lists one record per CDR3 protein. This table has hundreds of thousands of distinct CDR3 sequences, over 10% appearing once. Material: PBMCs, mostly from graft donor cells, obtained 360 days after TCRalphabeta/CD19-depleted stem cell transplant. All receptors come from a male patient younger than 18 who had a stem cell transplant for acute myeloid leukemia, so the T cells may come from the graft donor.

This clonotype was recorded at least ten times. The CDR3 sequence is CSARAITGDQGVPYEQYF. In DNA, the CDR3 is TGCAGTGCTAGAGCCATCACAGGCGATCAGGGAGTCCCCTACGAGCAGTACTTC. V is TRBV20-1 and J is TRBJ2-7; the D gene could be TRBD1 or TRBD2 (5 bases each). CDR1 is DFQATT and CDR2 is SNEGSKA in the germline V gene (reference sequence). CDR3 length: 18 residues. Trimming cost V 1 base and J 2 bases, with 24 bases left between them.

This clonotype was seen a few times. This chain connects TRBV29-1 to TRBJ2-7; possibly TRBD1 for D (7 bases). Germline V gives CDR1 SQVTM, CDR2 ANQGSEA. The length of the CDR3 is 15 residues. V lost 5 bases and J 6 bases, leaving 23 bases between the germline ends. CDR3 sequence reads: CSVQGVAGRASEQYF. The CDR3 DNA follows: TGCAGCGTTCAGGGGGTCGCGGGACGAGCCTCCGAGCAGTACTTC.

This sequence joins TRBV5-1 and TRBJ2-7; TRBD2 is a possible D gene (6 bases). Per the germline V gene, CDR1 is SGHRS and CDR2 is YFSETQ. The CDR3 is made up of 15 amino acids. V was shortened by 4 bases and J by 5 bases, with 19 bases between the two germline ends. The CDR3 DNA reads TGCGCCAGCAGCCCCGGACGGGACTCGAGGGACGAGCAGTACTTC. This sequence encodes CASSPGRDSRDEQYF.

This clonotype was counted between two and nine times. The chain has TRBV3-1 and TRBJ2-4; D gene unclear. This CDR3 has 12 amino acids. The germline gives CDR1 LGHDT, CDR2 YNNKEL (reference sequence). V was cut by 4 bases and J by 4 bases, with 5 bases left in between. The CDR3 DNA reads as TGTGCCAGCAGCCGCATGAAAAACATTCAGTACTTC. It is translated as CASSRMKNIQYF.

This clonotype was observed a handful of times. This CDR3 is CASRSGQGAPANEKLFF. CDR3 nucleotide sequence: TGCGCCAGCAGATCTGGACAGGGGGCGCCGGCTAATGAAAAACTGTTTTTT. The rearrangement uses TRBV4-3 and TRBJ1-4, with TRBD1 matching 11 bases. V dropped 6 bases and J dropped 3; count of bases not matched to a gene: 9. Looked up from germline, CDR1 is LGHNA and CDR2 is YSLEER. There are 17 residues in the CDR3.